The 9 T cell receptor beta chains given below trace back to one sample, sequenced in a study of vaccination and CD4 T cells after COVID-19. Researchers used the Oncomine TCR Beta short-read assay to sequence DNA from cultured CD4+ T cells. TCRdb called the PCR reads again in MiXCR, with one record for every CDR3 protein. The sample records approximately 8,200 distinct CDR3 sequences, about 61% being singletons. Their antigens are not known. Documented treatment: roughly nine-day PBMC culture with coronavirus spike peptide pools or control peptides (ViraFEST assay). The specimen sequenced was CD4+ T cells from blood, cultured in vitro. The receptors here all came from a human donor who had recovered from COVID-19.

The V and J genes are TRBV20-1 and TRBJ1-1; D not resolved. With 3 bases removed from V and 4 bases from J, the gap between germline ends came to 18 bases. The CDR3 is made up of 15 amino acids. Germline assignment: CDR1 DFQATT and CDR2 SNEGSKA (reference sequence). This CDR3 is CSARAEGATGTEAFF. DNA of the CDR3: TGCAGTGCTAGGGCGGAGGGTGCAACGGGCACTGAAGCTTTCTTT.

The J gene is TRBJ2-5, the V gene TRBV28; 8 nucleotides match TRBD2. J was trimmed by 5 bases and V by 4 bases; bases with no gene match: 3. Germline CDR1 is MDHEN and CDR2 is SYDVKM. This CDR3 is 13 amino acids long. The CDR3 nucleotides read TGTGCCAGCAGTTCGGGAGGGAGGGAGACCCAGTACTTC. It yields the protein CASSSGGRETQYF.

The chain has TRBV28 and TRBJ1-2; D is possibly TRBD1 (5 bases). V was trimmed by 6 bases and J by 8 bases, leaving 13 bases between them. The CDR3 spans 12 residues. Germline-derived CDR1 and CDR2 are MDHEN and SYDVKM. In DNA, the CDR3 is TGTGCCAGCAGCACTCCGACAGAGGGCTACACCTTC. This gives the protein CASSTPTEGYTF.

The chain uses TRBV5-6 and TRBJ2-7; D unclear. Germline assignment: CDR1 SGHDT and CDR2 YYEEEE. Trimming removed 3 bases from V and 3 bases from J, with 7 bases in between. The CDR3 extends over 12 amino acids. The CDR3 DNA is TGTGCCAGCAGCTCTGGGAACTACGAGCAGTACTTC. Its protein product is CASSSGNYEQYF.

CDR3 nucleotide sequence: TGTGCCAGCAGCTTCACCAATCAGCCCCAGCATTTT. This sequence encodes CASSFTNQPQHF. The chain combines TRBV5-4 with TRBJ1-5; D remains ambiguous. Germline CDR1 SGHNT, CDR2 YYREEE (reference sequence). Trimming took off 2 bases at V and 3 bases at J, with 3 bases between the two ends. The CDR3 sequence is 12 residues long.

This clonotype has just a few counts. The chain couples TRBV20-1 to TRBJ2-7; TRBD1 agrees at 8 bases. The CDR3 runs to 12 residues. V lost 3 bases, J lost 4 bases, and 2 bases stayed unmatched. CDR1 is DFQATT and CDR2 is SNEGSKA in the germline V gene (reference sequence). CDR3 in amino acids: CSASRQGYEQYF. CDR3 DNA sequence: TGCAGTGCTAGCCGACAGGGGTACGAGCAGTACTTC.

The genes are TRBV28 and TRBJ2-5; 7 nucleotides match TRBD2. From germline, CDR1 is MDHEN and CDR2 SYDVKM. The length of the CDR3 is 15 residues. Unmatched junction bases numbered 11, after V lost 5 bases and J lost 5 bases. The CDR3 DNA follows: TGTGCCAGCAGTCTAGCGGCCGCGGGGGAGGAGACCCAGTACTTC. Residues: CASSLAAAGEETQYF.

The V and J genes are TRBV2 and TRBJ2-7, with TRBD2 matching over 8 bases. CDR3 length equals 15 residues. J was trimmed by 0 bases and V by 3 bases; bases with no gene match: 4. Germline loops: CDR1 SNHLY, CDR2 FYNNEI. Here the CDR3 reads CASSDSGTISYEQYF. The CDR3 bases are TGTGCCAGCAGTGATAGCGGGACTATCTCCTACGAGCAGTACTTC.

This chain links TRBV11-3 with TRBJ1-5, with no clear D. CDR3 length: 11 amino acids. V dropped 5 bases and J dropped 5 bases, with 4 bases sitting between them. Germline lookup yields CDR1 SGHNT and CDR2 YENEEA. The CDR3 region is CASSNDQPQHF. The CDR3 DNA reads TGTGCCAGCAGCAATGATCAGCCCCAGCATTTT.